The 3 T cell receptor beta chains listed next were all sequenced from one sample in a study of blood T cell repertoires in COVID-19. Generated by immunoSEQ multiplex PCR, the TCRdb table keeps only in-frame clones and is missing some. The table has over 200,000 clones, roughly 86% seen once. The sequenced sample consisted of peripheral blood. These TCRs come from a human donor in a cohort sampled during active COVID-19.

This chain connects TRBV2 to TRBJ1-5; 7 nucleotides match TRBD1. The junction had 4 bases not matched to a gene; V was cut back by 6 bases and J by 5 bases. This CDR3 is 13 amino acids long. The germline V gene has CDR1 SNHLY and CDR2 FYNNEI. The CDR3 nucleotides read TGTGCCAGCAGAGTTGACAGGGATCAGCCCCAGCATTTT. This encodes CASRVDRDQPQHF.

The chain employs TRBV21-1 and TRBJ2-7; TRBD1, as called in the table, went unchecked against the DNA. TRBV21-1 is an annotated pseudogene. This CDR3 is 16 amino acids long. The DNA of the CDR3 is TGTGCCAGCAGCCCTGCGCCTTGCAGGGTGTCCTACGAGCAGTACTTC. The encoded protein is CASSPAPCRVSYEQYF.

The chain links TRBV7-6 to TRBJ2-7, with D tentatively TRBD2 (5 bases). This CDR3 contains 17 residues. The germline V and J ends were trimmed by 0 bases and 6 bases, with 21 bases remaining between them. CDR1 and CDR2 (germline): SGHVS, FNYEAQ. The CDR3 protein is CASSLAGGPARKAEQYF. The CDR3 bases are TGTGCCAGCAGCTTAGCGGGCGGGCCGGCGAGGAAGGCCGAGCAGTACTTC.